This T cell receptor beta chain was sequenced during a study of blood T cell repertoires in COVID-19. Trimming at V came to 3 bases and at J to 10 bases, leaving 7 bases not matched to a gene. The CDR3 has 15 amino acids. The germline CDR1 and CDR2 sequences are SGDLS and YYNGEE. Method: immunoSEQ multiplex PCR; TCRdb's copy keeps in-frame clones and lacks some. The sample lists approximately 200,000 clones; about 90% were seen once. This TCR derives from a man aged 25 to 45 who had recovered from COVID-19. The source material was PBMCs or T cells enriched from blood (not recorded which). The rearrangement links TRBV9 to TRBJ1-6, with 10 bases matching TRBD1. In DNA form, the CDR3 reads TGTGCCAGCAGCGCTCAAGACAGGGGGCTCTCACCCCTCCACTTT. Translated, it gives CASSAQDRGLSPLHF.